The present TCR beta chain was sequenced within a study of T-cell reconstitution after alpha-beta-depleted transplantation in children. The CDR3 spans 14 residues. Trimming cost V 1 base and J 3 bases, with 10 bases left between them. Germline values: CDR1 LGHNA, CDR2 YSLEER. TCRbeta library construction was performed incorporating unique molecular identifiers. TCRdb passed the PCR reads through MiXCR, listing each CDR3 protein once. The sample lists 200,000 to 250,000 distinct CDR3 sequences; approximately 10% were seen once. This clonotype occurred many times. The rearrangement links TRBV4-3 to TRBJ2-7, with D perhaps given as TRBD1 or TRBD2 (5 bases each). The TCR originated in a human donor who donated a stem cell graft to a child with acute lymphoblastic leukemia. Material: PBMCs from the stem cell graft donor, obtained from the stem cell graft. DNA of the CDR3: TGCGCCAGCAGCCAAGTCTGGGGACGCTACGAGCAGTACTTC. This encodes CASSQVWGRYEQYF.